The present T cell receptor (beta chain) was sequenced within a study of shared clonotypes between healthy human individuals. Study observations and caveats: It was observed that roughly 5.5% of naive CD4 clonotypes were shared across a handful of donors.

The CDR3 consists of 13 residues. V shed 0 bases and J shed 11 bases, with 11 bases lying between them. The germline V gene encodes CDR1 LNHNV and CDR2 YYDKDF (reference sequence). The data were produced by immunoSEQ multiplex PCR, yet TCRdb's version contains in-frame clones alone and is incomplete. This repertoire shows approximately 940,000 clones, more than 75% found once; its top ten account for nearly 1.5%. As regards this clone: Its antigen is currently unknown.

The material sequenced was memory CD4+ T cells sorted from blood. The subset denotes: CD45RA-negative fraction. The chain is built from TRBV15 and TRBJ1-5; perhaps TRBD1 as D (6 bases). The receptor's source is a man younger than 30 in good health. For the CDR3, the DNA is TGTGCCACCAGCAGAGATAGGGGGGTTACCCAGCATTTT. As protein: CATSRDRGVTQHF.